One and the same sample provided the 12 T cell receptor beta chains below, sequenced in a study of control samples from healthy donors and cancer patients. Here immunoSEQ multiplex PCR was the method, and the copy in TCRdb shows in-frame clones only, minus some. Among under 150,000 clones, 80% to 90% were seen once, and the ten largest hold around 8.2%. The sequencing input was blood. The receptors here all came from a woman aged 25 to 39 in good health.

The chain uses TRBV7-9 and TRBJ1-2; maybe TRBD1 (6 bases). This CDR3 has 14 amino acids. V shed 6 bases and J shed 2 bases, with 13 bases lying between them. Germline CDR1 SEHNR, CDR2 FQNEAQ (reference sequence). The CDR3 sequence is CASSHVDRNYGYTF. The CDR3 DNA reads as TGTGCCAGCAGTCACGTGGACAGAAACTATGGCTACACCTTC.

The chain uses TRBV6-5 and TRBJ2-1; 7 positions match TRBD2. The CDR3 extends over 15 amino acids. Germline values: CDR1 MNHEY, CDR2 SVGAGI. V was clipped by 3 bases and J by 7 bases; unmatched bases: 9. The DNA of the CDR3 is TGTGCCAGCAGTTATTCCGGGACTAATCTAAATGAGCAGTTCTTC. Its translation is CASSYSGTNLNEQFF.

The chain carries TRBV28 and TRBJ1-5; D perhaps matches TRBD1 (5 bases). Germline-derived CDR1 and CDR2 are MDHEN and SYDVKM. Trimming cost V 6 bases and J 6 bases, with 15 bases left between them. The CDR3 is made up of 14 amino acids. CDR3 residues: CASSPLGAVQPQHF. The CDR3 nucleotides are TGTGCCAGCAGCCCTCTTGGGGCAGTTCAGCCCCAGCATTTT.

The V and J genes are TRBV12-3 or TRBV12-4 and TRBJ2-3; no clear D gene. The CDR3 is made up of 13 amino acids. Deletions cut 7 bases from V and 4 bases from J, with 12 bases between. The CDR3 region is CASTRALSDTQYF. CDR3 bases: TGTGCCAGCACCAGAGCCTTATCAGATACGCAGTATTTT.

This clone appeared a few times. The CDR3 DNA reads as TGTGCCAGCAGCTTCGGGTCTCTCTATGGCTACACCTTC. It translates to CASSFGSLYGYTF. The chain uses TRBV7-9 and TRBJ1-2; no definite D call. The V end lost 3 bases, the J end lost 4 bases, and 9 bases lay between the germline ends. Germline loops: CDR1 SEHNR, CDR2 FQNEAQ (reference sequence). The CDR3 has 13 amino acids.

The gene calls are TRBV28 and TRBJ1-2; unclear D gene. This CDR3 is built from 15 residues. Trimming cost V 5 bases and J 0 bases, with 13 bases left between them. From germline, CDR1 is MDHEN and CDR2 SYDVKM. The CDR3 DNA is TGTGCCAGCAGTCGTGGGGTTCCCCCTAACTATGGCTACACCTTC. Amino acid sequence: CASSRGVPPNYGYTF.

J is TRBJ1-1 and V is TRBV7-9; maybe TRBD1 (6 bases). With 0 bases removed from V and 4 bases from J, the gap between germline ends came to 9 bases. The CDR3 loop spans 14 amino acids. CDR1 and CDR2 (germline): SEHNR, FQNEAQ (reference sequence). The CDR3 bases are TGTGCCAGCAGCTTAGCTTTAGGGGGCACTGAAGCTTTCTTT. Translation gives CASSLALGGTEAFF.

The chain has TRBV11-3 and TRBJ2-7; D remains ambiguous. Trimming removed 4 bases from V and 4 bases from J, with 11 bases in between. The CDR3 consists of 13 residues. Germline loops: CDR1 SGHNT, CDR2 YENEEA. CDR3 residues: CASSYGTPYEQYF. The CDR3 nucleotides are TGTGCCAGCAGCTATGGAACACCGTACGAGCAGTACTTC.

The V gene is TRBV14, the J gene TRBJ2-2; unclear D gene. The V and J ends lost 1 base and 4 bases respectively, with 10 bases between them. This CDR3 comprises 15 residues. Germline V gene lookup returns CDR1 SGHDN and CDR2 FVKESK. The CDR3 loop is CASSQGLGITGELFF. The CDR3 DNA follows: TGTGCCAGCAGCCAAGGGTTGGGTATCACCGGGGAGCTGTTTTTT.

The CDR3 bases are TGTGCCAGCAGTGATGGCGGCGGGACCCAGCATTTT. Translation: CASSDGGGTQHF. The rearrangement joins TRBV6-1 to TRBJ1-5; D is undetermined. Between the trimmed V and J ends, which lost 3 bases and 11 bases, there was a span of 11 bases. CDR1 and CDR2 from the germline V gene are MNHNS and SASEGT. This CDR3 comprises 12 residues.

J is TRBJ1-6 and V is TRBV25-1; TRBD1 aligns across 8 bases. This CDR3 contains 16 residues. CDR1 MGHDK and CDR2 SYGVNS come from the germline V gene. The trim removed 5 bases at V and 8 bases at J, leaving 11 bases unmatched. The CDR3 nucleotides read TGTGCCAGCAGTCCAGGACAGGGAGGAATCTATTCACCCCTCCACTTT. Amino acids: CASSPGQGGIYSPLHF.

V usage is TRBV7-8 and J usage is TRBJ2-1, with 10 bases fitting TRBD2. Losses at the gene ends were 5 bases for V and 7 bases for J; bases not matched to a gene: 5. The CDR3 has 14 amino acids. Germline loops: CDR1 SGHVS, CDR2 FQNEAQ. The CDR3 nucleotides are TGTGCCAGCAGCCTAGGGACTAGCGAAAATGAGCAGTTCTTC. Its translation is CASSLGTSENEQFF.